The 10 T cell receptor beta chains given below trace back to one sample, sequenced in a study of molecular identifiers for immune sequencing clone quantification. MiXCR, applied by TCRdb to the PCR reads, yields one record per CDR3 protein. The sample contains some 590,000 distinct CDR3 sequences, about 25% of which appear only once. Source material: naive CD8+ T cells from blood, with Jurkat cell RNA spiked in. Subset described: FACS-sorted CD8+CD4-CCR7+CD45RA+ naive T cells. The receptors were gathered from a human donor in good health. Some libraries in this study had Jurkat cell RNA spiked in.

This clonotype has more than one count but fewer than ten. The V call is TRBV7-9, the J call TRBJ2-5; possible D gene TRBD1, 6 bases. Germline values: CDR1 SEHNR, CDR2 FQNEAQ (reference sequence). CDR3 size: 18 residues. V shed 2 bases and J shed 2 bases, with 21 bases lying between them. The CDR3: CASSLPSGASTSQETQYF. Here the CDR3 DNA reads TGTGCCAGCAGCTTACCATCAGGGGCCTCAACCTCGCAAGAGACCCAGTACTTC. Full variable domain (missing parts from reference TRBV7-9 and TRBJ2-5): DTGVSQNPRHKITKRGQNVTFRCDPISEHNRLYWYRQTLGQGPEFLTYFQNEAQLEKSRLLSDRFSAERPKGSFSTLEIQRTEQGDSAMYLCASSLPSGASTSQETQYFGPGTRLLVL.

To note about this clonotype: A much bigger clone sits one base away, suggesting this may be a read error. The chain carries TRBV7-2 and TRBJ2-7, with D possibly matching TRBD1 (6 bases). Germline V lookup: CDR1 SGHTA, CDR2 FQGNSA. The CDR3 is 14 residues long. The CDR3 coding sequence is TGTGCCAGCAGTCTGACAGGCCTCGGCTACGAGCTGTACTTC. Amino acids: CASSLTGLGYELYF.

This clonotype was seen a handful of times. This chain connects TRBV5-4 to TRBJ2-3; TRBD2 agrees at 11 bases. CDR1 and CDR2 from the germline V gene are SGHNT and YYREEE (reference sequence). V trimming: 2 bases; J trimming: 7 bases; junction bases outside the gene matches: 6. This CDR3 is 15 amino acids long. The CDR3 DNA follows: TGTGCCAGCAGCTTCGGGACTAGCGGTTTAAATACGCAGTATTTT. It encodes CASSFGTSGLNTQYF.

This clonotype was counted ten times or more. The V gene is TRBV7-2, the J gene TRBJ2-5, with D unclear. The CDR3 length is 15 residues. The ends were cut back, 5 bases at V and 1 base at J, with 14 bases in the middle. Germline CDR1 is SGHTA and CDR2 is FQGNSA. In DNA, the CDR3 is TGTGCCAGCAGCCCCCGCTCGGCGGCCCAAGAGACCCAGTACTTC. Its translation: CASSPRSAAQETQYF. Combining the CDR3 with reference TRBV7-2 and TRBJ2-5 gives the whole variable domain GAGVSQSPSNKVTEKGKDVELRCDPISGHTALYWYRQSLGQGLEFLIYFQGNSAPDKSGLPSDRFSAERTGGSVSTLTIQRTQQEDSAVYLCASSPRSAAQETQYFGPGTRLLVL.

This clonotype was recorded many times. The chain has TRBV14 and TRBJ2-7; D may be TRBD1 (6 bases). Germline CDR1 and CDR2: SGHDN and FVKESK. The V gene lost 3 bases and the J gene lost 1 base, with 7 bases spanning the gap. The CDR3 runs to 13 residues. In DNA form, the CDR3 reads TGTGCCAGCAGCCATACAGGGTCCTACGAGCAGTACTTC. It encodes CASSHTGSYEQYF.

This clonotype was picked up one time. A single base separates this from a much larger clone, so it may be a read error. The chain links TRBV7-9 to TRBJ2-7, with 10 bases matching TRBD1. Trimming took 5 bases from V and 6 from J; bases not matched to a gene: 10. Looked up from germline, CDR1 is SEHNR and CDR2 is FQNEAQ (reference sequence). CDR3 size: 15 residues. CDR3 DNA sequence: TGTGCCAGCAGCCCCGGGACAGGGGCCCAGTGCGAGCAGTACTTC. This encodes CASSPGTGAQCEQYF.

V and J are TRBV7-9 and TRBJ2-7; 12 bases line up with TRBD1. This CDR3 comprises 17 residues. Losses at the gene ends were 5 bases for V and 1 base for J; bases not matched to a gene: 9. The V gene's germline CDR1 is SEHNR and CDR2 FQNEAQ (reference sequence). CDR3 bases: TGTGCCAGCAGCCACGGGGACAGGGGGCTGGGGTCCTACGAGCAGTACTTC. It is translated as CASSHGDRGLGSYEQYF.

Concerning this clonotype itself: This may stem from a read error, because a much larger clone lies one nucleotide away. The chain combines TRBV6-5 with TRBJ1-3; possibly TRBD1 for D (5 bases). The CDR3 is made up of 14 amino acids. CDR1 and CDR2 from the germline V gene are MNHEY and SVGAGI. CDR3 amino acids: CASSWQGAGSTIYF. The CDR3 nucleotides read TGTGCCAGCAGTTGGCAGGGTGCTGGAAGCACCATATATTTT.

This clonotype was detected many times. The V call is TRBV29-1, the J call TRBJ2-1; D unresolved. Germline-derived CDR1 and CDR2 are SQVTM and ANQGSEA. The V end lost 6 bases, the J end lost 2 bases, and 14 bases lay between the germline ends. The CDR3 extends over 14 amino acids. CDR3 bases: TGCAGCGTCCTCACGGCCCAGGCCTACAATGAGCAGTTCTTC. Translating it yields CSVLTAQAYNEQFF.

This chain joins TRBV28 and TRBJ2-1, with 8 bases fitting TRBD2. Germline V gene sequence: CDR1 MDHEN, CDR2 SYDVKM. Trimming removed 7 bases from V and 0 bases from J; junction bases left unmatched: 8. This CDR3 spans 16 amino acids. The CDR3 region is CASTNSGASSYNEQFF. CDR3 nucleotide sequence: TGTGCCAGCACTAATAGCGGGGCTAGCTCCTACAATGAGCAGTTCTTC.